This T cell receptor (beta chain) was recovered during a study of CD8 T cells in ankylosing spondylitis (dated 2017 in TCRdb). Regarding the research as a whole: T cell receptor beta repertoires were profiled in healthy donors and ankylosing spondylitis patients so that disease-linked TCR variants could be found. The whole study cohort included 108 healthy donors and 20 to 25 ankylosing spondylitis patients. Peripheral blood was sampled, and synovial fluid was also collected from ankylosing spondylitis patients.

As for this clonotype: Its antigen target is currently unknown. No much larger clonotype is one base removed from it; base qualities were not supplied.

Results the study describes overall, beyond this receptor: Some of the motif variants had been reported before in the synovial fluid and blood of reactive arthritis patients, a finding that suggests common disease-initiation mechanisms. A TCR beta motif made up of eight highly homologous amino acid variants appeared to be characteristic of blood from ankylosing spondylitis patients. According to the report, matched synovial fluid samples from ankylosing spondylitis patients were significantly enriched for the disease-linked clones. A CD8+ phenotype was shown by the disease-linked clones, which were found at relatively low frequencies in peripheral blood.

Reads for this sample came from an Illumina HiSeq 2500. Quantitative 5'-RACE with molecular barcodes was used to prepare TCR beta libraries. Per the source publication's procedure: Disease-linked TCR variants were identified with a new computational method built on a probabilistic model of VDJ rearrangement. TCRdb reworked the public reads: Q25 trimming with fastp, MiXCR clone assembly, productive beta chains retained. Merged by CDR3 protein, the rows form single entries marked with the most common genes and DNA. The V and J calls reflect TCRdb's pipeline rather than the authors' work. The sample yields a few hundred thousand distinct CDR3 sequences; 20% to 25% were counted once. The ten largest clones add up to 3% to 4% of the sample. Reading the germline V gene gives CDR1 SGHDT and CDR2 YYEEEE. The germline V and J ends show losses of 1 base and 6 bases respectively, and no gene match explains 6 bases of the junction. There are 16 amino acids in the CDR3, from cysteine to phenylalanine inclusive. Solely the CDR3 DNA is kept, with 48 bases framed from the first base.

The chain is made from TRBV5-6 and TRBJ1-5; TRBD1 fits 11 bases in the junction. The receptor was isolated from a female donor with ankylosing spondylitis or in good health (not recorded which). The specimen was blood, either unsorted or a sorted T cell fraction (not recorded which). The DNA reads TGTGCCAGCAGCTTGACCGGGACAGGGGGTGTTCAGCCCCAGCATTTT. The resulting protein is CASSLTGTGGVQPQHF.